This TCR beta chain was sequenced during a study of shared clonotypes between healthy human individuals. To note about this clone: The antigen is not known.

Authors' processing steps: Sequence data from immunoSEQ were junction-only and lacked quality scores; consequently, filtering differed. TCRdb's copy holds only in-frame clones and misses some; the assay was immunoSEQ multiplex PCR. Clonal size and the V and J genes are those of that table, whereas D and trimming came from the DNA. This sample has roughly 1,600,000 clones, with roughly 98.5% found just once. This CDR3 has 15 residues. CDR1 and CDR2 from the germline V gene are SGHVS and FQNEAQ. Trimming pared 3 bases from V and 1 base from J, leaving 10 bases between. The donors, all of them Caucasian adults, lived in Nashville, Tennessee. Negatively enriched CD4+ T cells were divided by CD45RA into naive and memory. Points from the study as a whole: The four-donor shared clonotypes exceeded non-shared clonotypes in generation probability, with non-shared ones scoring lower.

Material: naive CD4+ T cells sorted from blood. As for subset: CD45RA+ positively selected. The V and J genes are TRBV7-8 and TRBJ2-1; a weak D match, TRBD2 (6 bases). This TCR came from a man under 40 in good health. In DNA form, the CDR3 reads TGTGCCAGCAGCTTTAACGGGAGATCCTACAATGAGCAGTTCTTC. Protein: CASSFNGRSYNEQFF.